Shown below are 28 T cell receptor beta chains from a single sample sequenced in a study of blood T cell repertoires in COVID-19. Clones were sequenced by immunoSEQ multiplex PCR, and TCRdb holds only the in-frame ones, with some missing. The table lists about 100,000 clones, approximately 81% of them singletons. Sequencing used peripheral blood. The receptors were sampled from a human donor in a cohort sampled during active COVID-19.

The chain uses TRBV27 and TRBJ2-3, with 7 bases matching TRBD2. J was trimmed by 2 bases and V by 6 bases; bases with no gene match: 11. CDR1 is MNHEY, CDR2 SMNVEV, per germline (reference sequence). This CDR3 is built from 16 residues. CDR3 bases: TGTGCCAGCAGACCCCTTTGGGCGGGAGACACAGATACGCAGTATTTT. Protein sequence: CASRPLWAGDTDTQYF.

The chain carries TRBV7-2 and TRBJ2-7; 12 bases are shared with TRBD2. Germline CDR1 is SGHTA and CDR2 is FQGNSA. Trimming at V came to 5 bases and at J to 2 bases, leaving 4 bases not matched to a gene. The length of the CDR3 is 15 residues. CDR3 in amino acids: CASSVTSGGTYEQYF. Here the CDR3 DNA reads TGTGCCAGCAGCGTTACTAGCGGGGGGACCTACGAGCAGTACTTC.

About this clone itself: This sample also contains other DNA sequences that code for the same CDR3. The J gene is TRBJ1-5, the V gene TRBV30, with D hard to call. The germline gives CDR1 GTSNPN, CDR2 SVGIG (reference sequence). V was shortened by 2 bases and J by 1 base, with 6 bases between the two germline ends. This CDR3 is 13 amino acids long. The CDR3, as DNA: TGTGCCTGGAGTCGGGGAAGCAATCAGCCCCAGCATTTT. As protein: CAWSRGSNQPQHF. The full variable domain, in which reference TRBV30 and TRBJ1-5 provide the parts outside the CDR3, is SQTIHQWPATLVQPVGSPLSLECTVEGTSNPNLYWYRQAAGRGLQLLFYSVGIGQISSEVPQNLSASRPQDRQFILSSKKLLLSDSGFYLCAWSRGSNQPQHFGDGTRLSIL.

The chain uses TRBV7-2 and TRBJ1-1; the match to TRBD1 covers 10 bases. Germline CDR1 is SGHTA and CDR2 is FQGNSA. V shed 4 bases, J shed 6 bases, and the junction held 8 bases outside the gene matches. CDR3 size: 15 residues. The CDR3 coding sequence is TGTGCCAGCAGCTCCGGGACAGGGGCCATCCCTGAAGCTTTCTTT. As protein: CASSSGTGAIPEAFF.

This clone was seen more than once but under ten times. The J gene is TRBJ2-2, the V gene TRBV11-3; the match to TRBD1 covers 12 bases. CDR1 and CDR2 from the germline V gene are SGHNT and YENEEA. The CDR3 length is 15 residues. The V and J ends lost 5 bases and 4 bases, in that order; junction bases with no gene match: 2. DNA for the CDR3: TGTGCCAGCAGCACGGGACAGGGGGCCACCGGGGAGCTGTTTTTT. It yields the protein CASSTGQGATGELFF.

The genes are TRBV4-1 and TRBJ1-2, with TRBD1 matching over 8 bases. The CDR3 extends over 17 amino acids. CDR1 is MGHRA, CDR2 YSYEKL, per germline. V gave up 1 base and J gave up 2 bases; unmatched junction bases: 9. CDR3 nucleotides: TGCGCCAGCAGCCAAGTTAGGAACAGGGGGAAAAACTATGGCTACACCTTC. Translation gives CASSQVRNRGKNYGYTF.

V is TRBV9 and J is TRBJ2-1; 10 bases fit TRBD2. The CDR3 has 14 amino acids. The V and J ends lost 0 bases and 14 bases, in that order; junction bases with no gene match: 8. The V gene's germline CDR1 is SGDLS and CDR2 YYNGEE. CDR3 sequence reads: CASSVEASGRVKFF. DNA for the CDR3: TGTGCCAGCAGCGTAGAAGCTAGCGGGAGAGTCAAGTTCTTC.

This chain links TRBV19 with TRBJ2-3; 8 positions match TRBD1. This CDR3 has 15 amino acids. Trimming cost V 5 bases and J 1 base; bases outside gene matches: 5. The V gene's germline CDR1 is LNHDA and CDR2 SQIVND (reference sequence). This CDR3 reads CASSYGTGRTDTQYF. The CDR3 DNA reads as TGTGCCAGTAGTTACGGGACAGGACGCACAGATACGCAGTATTTT.

The chain recombines TRBV19 with TRBJ2-1; the match to TRBD2 covers 9 bases. CDR1 is LNHDA, CDR2 SQIVND, per germline (reference sequence). The CDR3 runs 15 residues. Trimming cost V 3 bases and J 5 bases; bases outside gene matches: 5. CDR3 nucleotides: TGTGCCAGTAGTATGCTAGCGGGAAACCACAATGAGCAGTTCTTC. Amino acid sequence: CASSMLAGNHNEQFF.

This chain connects TRBV5-1 to TRBJ1-4; 8 nucleotides align to TRBD1. CDR1 and CDR2 (germline): SGHRS, YFSETQ. V shed 2 bases and J 6 bases; nucleotides not matched to a gene: 6. The CDR3 is 15 amino acids. The CDR3 spells CASSFFPTGDEKLFF. The DNA for the CDR3 is TGCGCCAGCAGCTTTTTCCCGACAGGGGATGAAAAACTGTTTTTT.

The chain is built from TRBV6-4 and TRBJ2-7; 11 positions match TRBD2. The ends lost 9 bases at V and 4 bases at J; junction bases unmatched: 5. The CDR3 has 13 amino acids. Per germline, CDR1 MRHNA and CDR2 SNTAGT. This CDR3 reads CASSGRANYEQYF. DNA of the CDR3: TGTGCCAGTAGCGGGAGGGCCAATTACGAGCAGTACTTC.

The chain links TRBV18 to TRBJ1-2, with D possibly being TRBD1 (6 bases). CDR1 and CDR2 (germline): KGHSH, LQKENI. Trimming shortened V by 2 bases and J by 4 bases, and 11 bases separated the two germline ends. This CDR3 is 14 amino acids long. CDR3 in DNA: TGTGCCAGCTCACCAGCGGACAGCGTCTATGGCTACACCTTC. Protein: CASSPADSVYGYTF.

V gene TRBV9 combines with J gene TRBJ1-1; the match to TRBD1 covers 11 bases. The CDR3 extends over 14 amino acids. Germline V gene data show CDR1 as SGDLS and CDR2 as YYNGEE. The J segment lost 6 bases and the V segment lost 4 bases, leaving 5 bases of the junction unmatched. CDR3 amino acids: CASSNRDRGAEAFF. The CDR3 bases are TGTGCCAGCAGCAACCGGGACAGGGGGGCTGAAGCTTTCTTT.

The rearrangement uses TRBV19 and TRBJ1-2, with D maybe TRBD1 (6 bases). CDR1 and CDR2 from the germline V gene are LNHDA and SQIVND (reference sequence). The V gene lost 2 bases and the J gene lost 7 bases, with 17 bases spanning the gap. This CDR3 is built from 15 residues. The CDR3 DNA is TGTGCCAGTAGTATAAACGGCGGCAGGGGACGTGGCTACACCTTC. Its translation is CASSINGGRGRGYTF.

The chain combines TRBV3-1 (or the pseudogene TRBV3-2) with TRBJ2-5, with 8 bases that match TRBD2. Germline V gene lookup returns CDR1 LGHDT and CDR2 YNNKEL (reference sequence). The CDR3 has 16 residues. Germline trimming cut 4 bases from V and 2 bases from J; bases unmatched to any gene: 9. The CDR3 region is CASSPESGSGQETQYF. CDR3 nucleotide sequence: TGTGCCAGCAGCCCAGAGAGCGGGAGCGGGCAAGAGACCCAGTACTTC.

The chain employs TRBV19 and TRBJ2-1; a weak D match, TRBD2 (5 bases). The V end lost 7 bases, the J end lost 5 bases, and 18 bases lay between the germline ends. CDR1 LNHDA and CDR2 SQIVND come from the germline V gene (reference sequence). The CDR3 length is 15 residues. The CDR3 is CASTGPRLGDNEQFF. DNA for the CDR3: TGTGCCAGTACCGGGCCTAGGCTCGGGGACAATGAGCAGTTCTTC.

This chain links TRBV5-5 with TRBJ1-1; D remains ambiguous. This CDR3 has 13 residues. V was pared by 1 base and J by 7 bases, with 11 bases between. Per germline, CDR1 SGHKS and CDR2 YYEKEE (reference sequence). The CDR3 region has the DNA TGTGCCAGCAGCTTGCTCCCCGAACTTGAAGCTTTCTTT. Translating it yields CASSLLPELEAFF. The full variable domain, its missing parts supplied by reference TRBV5-5 and TRBJ1-1, is DAGVTQSPTHLIKTRGQQVTLRCSPISGHKSVSWYQQVLGQGPQFIFQYYEKEERGRGNFPDRFSARQFPNYSSELNVNALLLGDSALYLCASSLLPELEAFFGQGTRLTVV.

This clone was seen a handful of times. This rearrangement joins TRBV6-2 or TRBV6-3 to TRBJ2-6; weak D call: TRBD1 (6 bases). Germline assignment: CDR1 MNHEY and CDR2 SVGEGT. The ends were cut back, 5 bases at V and 0 bases at J, with 11 bases in the middle. The CDR3 is 16 amino acids. CDR3: CASSAGQTSGANVLTF. The CDR3, as DNA: TGTGCCAGCAGTGCTGGACAGACCTCTGGGGCCAACGTCCTGACTTTC.

The gene calls are TRBV18 and TRBJ2-5, with no clear D. The CDR3 is made up of 15 amino acids. Trimming left V 3 bases short and J 2 bases short, with 13 bases between. CDR1 is KGHSH and CDR2 is LQKENI in the germline V gene. CDR3 sequence (DNA): TGTGCCAGCTCACCGTTAGATGGGCTACAAGAGACCCAGTACTTC. As protein: CASSPLDGLQETQYF.

The rearrangement joins TRBV6-5 to TRBJ1-2, with D perhaps TRBD1 (6 bases). Germline lookup yields CDR1 MNHEY and CDR2 SVGAGI. This CDR3 has 15 residues. V lost 2 bases to trimming and J lost 8 bases, with 18 bases between them. The CDR3 DNA sequence: TGTGCCAGCAGTTACACCCCAAGACAGGCATCGGGCTACACCTTC. This gives the protein CASSYTPRQASGYTF.

The chain couples TRBV12-3 or TRBV12-4 to TRBJ2-1; D is perhaps TRBD2 (5 bases). Between the trimmed V and J ends, which lost 1 base and 9 bases, there was a span of 7 bases. This CDR3 contains 12 residues. DNA for the CDR3: TGTGCCAGCAGTTTAGGAGGGCCTGAGCAGTTCTTC. Encoded protein: CASSLGGPEQFF.

This chain links TRBV29-1 with TRBJ1-4, with D tentatively TRBD1 (6 bases). The length of the CDR3 is 14 residues. CDR1 SQVTM and CDR2 ANQGSEA come from the germline V gene. V was pared by 6 bases and J by 0 bases, with 11 bases between. The CDR3 bases are TGCAGCGTGATGACAGGCGCAACTAATGAAAAACTGTTTTTT. Protein: CSVMTGATNEKLFF.

The chain recombines TRBV5-6 with TRBJ1-2; 7 nucleotides line up with TRBD1. Germline CDR1 reads SGHDT; CDR2 reads YYEEEE. The V gene end was trimmed by 2 bases and the J gene end by 8 bases; junction bases not matched to a gene: 12. The CDR3 has 15 amino acids. CDR3 in amino acids: CASSFFGSTGDGYTF. CDR3 nucleotides: TGTGCCAGCAGCTTCTTTGGTTCTACAGGGGACGGCTACACCTTC.

V usage is TRBV10-3 and J usage is TRBJ2-2; a possible D gene is TRBD2 (7 bases). The germline V and J ends were trimmed by 0 bases and 2 bases, with 13 bases remaining between them. Looked up from germline, CDR1 is ENHRY and CDR2 is SYGVKD. This CDR3 spans 17 amino acids. CDR3 protein: CAISESGGALNTGELFF. In DNA, the CDR3 is TGTGCCATCAGTGAGTCGGGGGGGGCGCTTAACACCGGGGAGCTGTTTTTT.

V gene TRBV7-9 combines with J gene TRBJ1-1; 8 bases match TRBD1. The CDR3 runs 13 residues. CDR1 is SEHNR and CDR2 is FQNEAQ in the germline V gene (reference sequence). Trimming at V came to 5 bases and at J to 11 bases, leaving 10 bases not matched to a gene. The CDR3, as DNA: TGTGCCAGCAGCGCGGGACAGGTAACTCGCGCTTTCTTT. As protein: CASSAGQVTRAFF.

The CDR3, as DNA: TGCAGTGCTAGTGGCAGGGTAACTGAAGCTTTCTTT. Its protein is CSASGRVTEAFF. The genes are TRBV20-1 and TRBJ1-1, with TRBD1 as a possible D gene (5 bases). V was shortened by 3 bases and J by 5 bases, with 10 bases between the two germline ends. Germline V gives CDR1 DFQATT, CDR2 SNEGSKA (reference sequence). CDR3 length: 12 amino acids.

The chain has TRBV5-1 and TRBJ2-7; 7 bases fit TRBD2. CDR1 SGHRS and CDR2 YFSETQ come from the germline V gene. After removal of 4 bases from V and 0 bases from J, the junction contained 1 base not matched to a gene. The CDR3 spans 13 residues. The CDR3 DNA reads as TGCGCCAGCAGCGCGGGAGACTCCTACGAGCAGTACTTC. Its translation is CASSAGDSYEQYF.

The chain uses TRBV28 and TRBJ2-4; TRBD1 matches at 8 bases. Trimming took 2 bases from V and 15 from J; bases not matched to a gene: 6. Germline V gene sequence: CDR1 MDHEN, CDR2 SYDVKM. The CDR3 loop spans 12 amino acids. CDR3 DNA sequence: TGTGCCAGCAGTTTAGCTGGACAGGGTGCGTACTTC. This codes for CASSLAGQGAYF. The whole variable domain, filled in from reference TRBV28 and TRBJ2-4, reads DVKVTQSSRYLVKRTGEKVFLECVQDMDHENMFWYRQDPGLGLRLIYFSYDVKMKEKGDIPEGYSVSREKKERFSLILESASTNQTSMYLCASSLAGQGAYFGAGTRLSVL.